Below, 19 T cell receptor beta chains from the same sample are listed, as sequenced in a study of siplizumab effects on memory and regulatory T cells. The method was immunoSEQ multiplex PCR; TCRdb's version includes in-frame clones alone and lacks a portion of them. The sample carries some 97,000 clones, 91% recorded once. The specimen sequenced was CD4+ T cells sorted from blood. All receptors derive from a human donor in good health.

This chain connects TRBV18 to TRBJ2-7; TRBD1 matches 7 bases. Germline lookup yields CDR1 KGHSH and CDR2 LQKENI. The CDR3 spans 14 residues. The V gene end was trimmed by 3 bases and the J gene end by 7 bases; junction bases not matched to a gene: 9. In DNA form, the CDR3 reads TGTGCCAGCTCACCCCAACAAGAGGGGGCAGAGCAGTACTTC. Translated: CASSPQQEGAEQYF.

The rearrangement uses TRBV7-9 and TRBJ1-2, with D unresolved. Germline V gives CDR1 SEHNR, CDR2 FQNEAQ (reference sequence). The CDR3 has 15 residues. V lost 4 bases, J lost 8 bases, and 20 bases lay in between. This CDR3 reads CASSSAGSSARGYTF. The CDR3 region has the DNA TGTGCCAGCAGCTCCGCGGGCTCCTCCGCGCGGGGCTACACCTTC.

The chain recombines TRBV7-3 with TRBJ2-5; perhaps TRBD1 as D (6 bases). The CDR3 totals 15 residues. Germline CDR1 and CDR2: SGHTA and FQGTGA. The ends were cut back, 5 bases at V and 2 bases at J, with 15 bases in the middle. The CDR3 DNA follows: TGTGCCAGCAGCATTACTGGACAGATACAAGAGACCCAGTACTTC. Protein: CASSITGQIQETQYF.

The J gene is TRBJ1-2, the V gene TRBV6-5; D gene uncertain. In germline, CDR1 is MNHEY, CDR2 SVGAGI. Deletions cut 7 bases from V and 8 bases from J, with 14 bases between. CDR3 length: 12 residues. CDR3 coding DNA: TGTGCCAGCATTTCAGGAGTGGAGGGCTACACCTTC. It encodes CASISGVEGYTF.

The chain couples TRBV6-1 to TRBJ2-3, with 10 bases aligning to TRBD2. This CDR3 region has 16 residues. Trimming took 3 bases from V and 4 from J; bases not matched to a gene: 7. Germline V CDR1 and CDR2: MNHNS, SASEGT. The CDR3 DNA is TGTGCCAGCAGTGAGCAGTTAGCGGGGGGACCAGATACGCAGTATTTT. Amino acids: CASSEQLAGGPDTQYF.

The chain joins TRBV11-2 to TRBJ2-7; D call uncertain. The CDR3 covers 17 residues. The V gene lost 4 bases and the J gene lost 0 bases, with 19 bases spanning the gap. The germline gives CDR1 SGHAT, CDR2 FQNNGV. The CDR3 DNA is TGTGCCAGCAGCTCCGGACGGCTTGAGAGGAACTCCTACGAGCAGTACTTC. Translated, it gives CASSSGRLERNSYEQYF.

The chain uses TRBV6-5 and TRBJ1-4, with D unclear. In germline, CDR1 is MNHEY, CDR2 SVGAGI. Trimming removed 2 bases from V and 9 bases from J, with 16 bases in between. The CDR3 length is 15 residues. The CDR3 is CASSYKNFEMKKLFF. The CDR3 nucleotides read TGTGCCAGCAGTTACAAGAATTTCGAAATGAAAAAACTGTTTTTT.

The rearrangement uses TRBV7-3 and TRBJ1-3; D not certain. Trimming pared 5 bases from V and 0 bases from J, leaving 8 bases between. The CDR3 consists of 14 residues. Looked up from germline, CDR1 is SGHTA and CDR2 is FQGTGA. The CDR3 loop reads CASSRGSSGNTIYF. The CDR3 DNA reads TGTGCCAGCAGCCGAGGGTCCTCTGGAAACACCATATATTTT.

As regards this clone: Compared with germline, one end of the junction differs, possibly owing to a read error. V gene TRBV11-2 combines with J gene TRBJ1-4; D perhaps matches TRBD1 (5 bases). Germline assignment: CDR1 SGHAT and CDR2 FQNNGV. This CDR3 contains 16 residues. The CDR3 DNA reads TGTGCCTGCAGCTCAGATAGAGGGGCGACTAATGAAAAACTGTTTTTT. Amino acid sequence: CACSSDRGATNEKLFF.

This chain connects TRBV7-6 to TRBJ2-5; no clear D gene. The CDR3 covers 13 residues. CDR1 is SGHVS, CDR2 FNYEAQ, per germline. With 1 base removed from V and 2 bases from J, the gap between germline ends came to 5 bases. The CDR3 nucleotides are TGTGCCAGCAGCTTAGGCCCGCAAGAGACCCAGTACTTC. This gives the protein CASSLGPQETQYF.

This sequence joins TRBV11-3 and TRBJ2-1; 7 bases map to TRBD2. Germline CDR1 SGHNT, CDR2 YENEEA. With 2 bases clipped from V and 6 bases from J, the junction kept 7 bases outside the gene matches. The CDR3 contains 15 residues. The chain's CDR3 is CASSLQSGTGNEQFF. CDR3 coding DNA: TGTGCCAGCAGCTTACAGAGCGGGACTGGCAATGAGCAGTTCTTC.

This clone was picked up a small number of times. The rearrangement joins TRBV6-4 to TRBJ2-3; 10 bases are a match to TRBD2. The CDR3 loop spans 16 amino acids. V shed 2 bases and J 5 bases; nucleotides not matched to a gene: 7. Looked up from germline, CDR1 is MRHNA and CDR2 is SNTAGT. CDR3 sequence: CASSDEAGGPRDTQYF. The DNA of the CDR3 is TGTGCCAGCAGTGACGAAGCGGGGGGGCCGAGAGATACGCAGTATTTT.

V is TRBV5-4 and J is TRBJ2-5; 8 bases agree with TRBD2. The CDR3 length is 15 residues. CDR1 and CDR2 (germline): SGHNT, YYREEE (reference sequence). With V trimmed by 7 bases and J by 5 bases, 13 bases remained unmatched. CDR3: CASLRDGREGETQYF. As DNA, the CDR3 is TGTGCCAGCCTAAGGGACGGACGGGAGGGGGAGACCCAGTACTTC.

The chain has TRBV5-1 and TRBJ2-3, with no clear D. V lost 7 bases and J 2 bases, leaving 11 bases between the germline ends. Germline loops: CDR1 SGHRS, CDR2 YFSETQ. CDR3 size: 13 residues. In nucleotides, the CDR3 is TGCGCCAGCGTCCGTACTTCCACAGATACGCAGTATTTT. Protein sequence: CASVRTSTDTQYF.

The V gene is TRBV21-1, the J gene TRBJ1-4. TRBV21-1 is deemed a pseudogene. The CDR3 contains 14 residues. Here the CDR3 reads CASEEGGANEKLFF. In DNA, the CDR3 is TGTGCCAGCGAAGAGGGGGGGGCGAATGAAAAACTGTTTTTT.

The gene calls are TRBV6-1 and TRBJ2-3; D call uncertain. The germline V gene has CDR1 MNHNS and CDR2 SASEGT. The V and J ends lost 4 bases and 0 bases respectively, with 14 bases between them. The CDR3 is made up of 16 amino acids. CDR3 amino acids: CASSVRSGSSTDTQYF. DNA for the CDR3: TGTGCCAGCAGTGTCCGGAGTGGATCTAGCACAGATACGCAGTATTTT.

This chain uses TRBV6-6 with TRBJ1-2, with D possibly TRBD1 on 6 matching bases. Trimming removed 6 bases from V and 3 bases from J, with 14 bases in between. The CDR3 loop spans 14 amino acids. Germline loops: CDR1 MNHNY, CDR2 SVGAGI (reference sequence). Here the CDR3 DNA reads TGTGCCAGCAGGGGGGCTGGGCAATACTATGGCTACACCTTC. This codes for CASRGAGQYYGYTF.

The CDR3 spells CASSVREQSSYEQYF. In DNA, the CDR3 is TGTGCCAGCAGCGTCCGGGAACAAAGCTCCTACGAGCAGTACTTC. This chain uses TRBV9 with TRBJ2-7; D is possibly TRBD2 (5 bases). The CDR3 loop spans 15 amino acids. Germline CDR1 SGDLS, CDR2 YYNGEE. The ends were cut back, 2 bases at V and 0 bases at J, with 12 bases in the middle.

The chain joins TRBV28 to TRBJ1-6, with D hard to call. The V gene lost 4 bases and the J gene lost 9 bases, with 16 bases spanning the gap. The CDR3 has 15 amino acids. The germline gives CDR1 MDHEN, CDR2 SYDVKM. CDR3: CASSSLLGGPSPLHF. The CDR3 nucleotides are TGTGCCAGCAGTTCCCTGTTAGGAGGGCCTTCACCCCTCCACTTT.